This TCR beta chain comes out of a study of blood T cell repertoires in COVID-19. From germline, CDR1 is LNHDA and CDR2 SQIVND (reference sequence). V was trimmed by 6 bases and J by 7 bases, leaving 4 bases between them. The CDR3 runs 11 residues. Clones were sequenced by immunoSEQ multiplex PCR, and TCRdb holds only the in-frame ones, with some missing. The data show fewer than 300,000 clones, about 89% seen once. This TCR came from a woman aged 45 to 65 with acute or convalescent COVID-19. Sequencing input: peripheral blood. The chain recombines TRBV19 with TRBJ1-6; D gene unclear. CDR3 in amino acids: CASSQNSPLHF. CDR3 bases: TGTGCCAGTAGCCAGAATTCACCCCTCCACTTT.